Listed below are T cell receptor beta chains from one sample, sequenced in a study of cytomegalovirus exposure and HLA in healthy donors. Clones were sequenced by immunoSEQ multiplex PCR, and TCRdb holds only the in-frame ones, with some missing. The sample comprises roughly 75,000 clones, roughly 95% of which are singletons, and approximately 3.6% rests with the top ten. Specimen: PBMCs. The receptors come from a woman aged 18-29 years in good health and CMV-seropositive. Each CDR3 is given with its conserved first and last residue. The D gene is left open where the match is weak. Some rows mark clone size as missing; the rest say once, few, many or name a class of expanded clone.

CDR3 length,D gene,J gene,V gene,clone size,CDR3 DNA,CDR3 protein
16,.,TRBJ1-5,TRBV5-8,.,TGTGCCAGCAGCTGGGCGTTTGGACAGAACAATCAGCCCCAGCATTTT,CASSWAFGQNNQPQHF
17,TRBD2,TRBJ2-7,TRBV5-1,.,TGCGCCAGCAGCTTGGATGGGCTAGCGGGAGGCTACTACGAGCAGTACTTC,CASSLDGLAGGYYEQYF
15,TRBD2,TRBJ2-7,TRBV6-5,.,TGTGCCAGCAGTTGGCAGGGTAGCGGGAGTTACGAGCAGTACTTC,CASSWQGSGSYEQYF
16,TRBD1,TRBJ1-1,TRBV4-1,.,TGCGCCAGCAGCCAAGATCAGGCCAGGGGGATTAGTGAAGCTTTCTTT,CASSQDQARGISEAFF
15,TRBD2,TRBJ2-3,TRBV19,.,TGTGCCAGTAGTATAGATGGGGGGGGCACAGATACGCAGTATTTT,CASSIDGGGTDTQYF
13,.,TRBJ2-6,TRBV7-2,.,TGTGCCAGCAGCCCGGGAAGGGCCAACGTCCTGACTTTC,CASSPGRANVLTF
16,TRBD1,TRBJ2-7,TRBV6-5,.,TGTGCCAGCAGTTACAGACCGGGACAGGGGTCCCACGAGCAGTACTTC,CASSYRPGQGSHEQYF
14,.,TRBJ1-1,TRBV6-6,.,TGTGCCAGCAGCGCGATAGGGGGAGAATCTGAAGCTTTCTTT,CASSAIGGESEAFF
18,TRBD1,TRBJ1-6,TRBV28,.,TGTGCCAGCAGTTTATTAGTAGGAAGGACAGGCTGGAATTCACCCCTCCACTTT,CASSLLVGRTGWNSPLHF
17,TRBD1,TRBJ2-2,TRBV7-9,.,TGTGCCAGCAGCTTATCGTTTCAGGGGGCGAGCACCGGGGAGCTGTTTTTT,CASSLSFQGASTGELFF
14,.,TRBJ1-4,TRBV4-3,.,TGCGCCAGCAGCCCCCGCGGGAAGGGCGAAAAACTGTTTTTT,CASSPRGKGEKLFF
12,.,TRBJ2-1,TRBV18,.,TGTGCCAGCTCACCACCACCGGGTGAGCAGTTCTTC,CASSPPPGEQFF
14,TRBD1,TRBJ1-2,TRBV5-6,.,TGTGCCAGCCGTTCCCGGGACAGGGCACTTGGCTACACCTTC,CASRSRDRALGYTF
16,TRBD2,TRBJ2-5,TRBV19,.,TGTGCCAGTAGTATAGATTCACTAGCGGAACAAGAGACCCAGTACTTC,CASSIDSLAEQETQYF
14,TRBD1,TRBJ2-5,TRBV30,.,TGTGCCTGGAACCCGGACAGGGCCTGGGAGACCCAGTACTTC,CAWNPDRAWETQYF
15,TRBD1,TRBJ2-1,TRBV4-1,.,TGCGCCAGCAGCCGAGGGACAGTCTCCTACAATGAGCAGTTCTTC,CASSRGTVSYNEQFF
12,.,TRBJ2-1,TRBV10-3,.,TGTGCCATCAGTGGGACACACAATGAGCAGTTCTTC,CAISGTHNEQFF
15,TRBD1,TRBJ2-7,TRBV29-1,.,TGCAGCGTTTCAGCCGCCGGGACAGGGGGCAACGAGCAGTACTTC,CSVSAAGTGGNEQYF
14,.,TRBJ1-5,TRBV28,.,TGTGCCAGCAGTCCCCGACAGAAGGAACAGCCCCAGCATTTT,CASSPRQKEQPQHF
17,TRBD1,TRBJ2-7,TRBV11-3,.,TGTGCCAGCAGCTTACGATACCCGGGACAGGGGTCCTACGAGCAGTACTTC,CASSLRYPGQGSYEQYF
14,.,TRBJ1-3,TRBV6-1,.,TGTGCCAGCACCAGAGGGTACTCTGGAAACACCATATATTTT,CASTRGYSGNTIYF
12,TRBD2,TRBJ2-1,TRBV6-5,.,TGTGCCAGCAGTCAAGCGGGAGTTGAGCAGTTCTTC,CASSQAGVEQFF
14,.,TRBJ2-7,TRBV21-1,.,TGTGCCACCCCGCGGGTTAAGCGAACCTACGAGCAGTACTTC,CATPRVKRTYEQYF
14,TRBD2,TRBJ2-5,TRBV6-6,.,TGCGCCAGCAGTTATGGCGGGGGGGAAGAGACCCAGTACTTC,CASSYGGGEETQYF
14,TRBD1,TRBJ2-3,TRBV4-1,.,TGCGCCAGCAGCCCTGGCACGGGACAGGGTACGCAGTATTTT,CASSPGTGQGTQYF
13,.,TRBJ1-1,TRBV4-3,once,TGCGCCAGCAGCCAAGTCGTGAACACTGAAGCTTTCTTT,CASSQVVNTEAFF
14,.,TRBJ1-6,TRBV30,.,TGTGCCTGGAGTGACCCCCGCCGGCAGGCCCCCCTCCACTTT,CAWSDPRRQAPLHF
17,.,TRBJ2-3,TRBV5-4,.,TGTGCCAGCAGACAAGCCCCGGGGACTTTTCGCACAGATACGCAGTATTTT,CASRQAPGTFRTDTQYF
16,TRBD2,TRBJ2-7,TRBV19,.,TGTGCCAGTAGTCAATACACGGGAGGTAAACCTTACGAGCAGTACTTC,CASSQYTGGKPYEQYF
16,.,TRBJ2-5,TRBV9,.,TGTGCCAGCAGCGCGATTGCCGCGGGGATACAAGAGACCCAGTACTTC,CASSAIAAGIQETQYF
17,TRBD2,TRBJ2-3,TRBV11-2,.,TGTGCCAGCAGCCGGCTAGCGGGGAGCGGGGGCACAGATACGCAGTATTTT,CASSRLAGSGGTDTQYF
15,TRBD1,TRBJ2-7,TRBV27,.,TGTGCCAGCAGTTTATCGCTAGGACAGGGGTACGAGCAGTACTTC,CASSLSLGQGYEQYF
14,.,TRBJ2-7,TRBV28,.,TGTGCCAGCAGTTTAAGTCTAGCTCCGTACGAGCAGTACTTC,CASSLSLAPYEQYF
16,TRBD1,TRBJ1-5,TRBV6-6,once,TGTGCCAGCAGTTACACGGACAGGCCGGGGGATCAGCCCCAGCATTTT,CASSYTDRPGDQPQHF
16,TRBD2,TRBJ2-3,TRBV9,once,TGTGCCAGCAGCCTTTTGCTAGCGGGCAGCACAGATACGCAGTATTTT,CASSLLLAGSTDTQYF
15,TRBD1,TRBJ2-7,TRBV27,.,TGTGCCAGCAGTTTCCTAGGGACAGGGAGACGCGAGCAGTACTTC,CASSFLGTGRREQYF
15,TRBD1,TRBJ2-2,TRBV5-1,.,TGCGCCAGCAGCTGGGGGACAGGGTACACCGGGGAGCTGTTTTTT,CASSWGTGYTGELFF
14,TRBD2,TRBJ2-7,TRBV6-1,.,TGTGCCAGCAGTTCGACTAGCGGGGGCTTTCCCAGTAGCTTC,CASSSTSGGFPSSF
14,.,TRBJ2-5,TRBV5-1,.,TGCGCCAGCAGCTTGGATTACAGGCAAGAGACCCAGTACTTC,CASSLDYRQETQYF
14,TRBD2,TRBJ2-7,TRBV6-5,.,TGTGCCAGCAGTCGCGGGGGAAGCTCCTACGAGCAGTACTTC,CASSRGGSSYEQYF
14,.,TRBJ2-3,TRBV6-4,.,TGTGCCAGCAGTGCTTCCTTCCTAGAGGATACGCAGTATTTT,CASSASFLEDTQYF
13,.,TRBJ1-1,TRBV14,.,TGTGCCAGCAGCCAAGACAGGGACACTGAAGCTTTCTTT,CASSQDRDTEAFF
14,.,TRBJ1-2,TRBV15,.,TGTGCCACCAGTCGCACAGCTGATGACTATGGCTACACCTTC,CATSRTADDYGYTF
15,.,TRBJ2-5,TRBV15,.,TGTGCCACCAGCAGAGATAAGGGGTACCAAGAGACCCAGTACTTC,CATSRDKGYQETQYF